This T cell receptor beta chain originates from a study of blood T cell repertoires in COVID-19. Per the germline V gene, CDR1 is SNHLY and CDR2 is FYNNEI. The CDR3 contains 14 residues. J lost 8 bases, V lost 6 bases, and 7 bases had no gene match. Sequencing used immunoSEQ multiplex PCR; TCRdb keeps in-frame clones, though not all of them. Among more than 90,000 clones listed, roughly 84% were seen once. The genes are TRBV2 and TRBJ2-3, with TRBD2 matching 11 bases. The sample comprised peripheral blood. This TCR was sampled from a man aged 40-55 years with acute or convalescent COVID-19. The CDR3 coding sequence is TGTGCCAGCAGGGATAGCGGGAGGGGCGGTACGCAGTATTTT. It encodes CASRDSGRGGTQYF.